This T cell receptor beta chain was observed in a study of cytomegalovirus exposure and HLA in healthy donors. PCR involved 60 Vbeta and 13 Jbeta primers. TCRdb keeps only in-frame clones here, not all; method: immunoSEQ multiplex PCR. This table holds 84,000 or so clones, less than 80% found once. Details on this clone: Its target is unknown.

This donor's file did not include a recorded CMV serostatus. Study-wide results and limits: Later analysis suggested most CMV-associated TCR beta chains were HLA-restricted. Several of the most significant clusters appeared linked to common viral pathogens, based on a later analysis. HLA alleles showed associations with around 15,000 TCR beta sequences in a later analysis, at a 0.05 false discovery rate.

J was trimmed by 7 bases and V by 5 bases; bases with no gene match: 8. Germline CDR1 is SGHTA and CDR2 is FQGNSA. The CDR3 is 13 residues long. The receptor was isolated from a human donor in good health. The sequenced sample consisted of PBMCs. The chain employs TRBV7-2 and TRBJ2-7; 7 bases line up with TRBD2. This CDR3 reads CASSRNQGGEQYF. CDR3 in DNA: TGTGCCAGCAGCCGGAACCAGGGAGGGGAGCAGTACTTC.